One and the same sample provided the 30 T cell receptor beta chains below, sequenced in a study of persistence of HIV-infected CD4 T cells. The libraries were made with immunoSEQ version 4 in survey mode. Here immunoSEQ multiplex PCR was the method, and the copy in TCRdb shows in-frame clones only, minus some. The repertoire holds over 35,000 clones, about 89% seen once, with just over 1% in the top ten. No antigen has been identified for these receptors. Nonspecific anti-CD3/anti-CD28 bead stimulation represents the broad CD4+ T cell repertoire. Sorting of responding CD4+ T cells relied on upregulated CD40 ligand together with CD69. The sample consisted of CD4+ T cells sorted from PBMCs after 18-hour stimulation, taken from a patient who received antiretroviral therapy. These receptors originate from an adult man with HIV who was CMV-seropositive.

This chain links TRBV3-1 (or the pseudogene TRBV3-2) with TRBJ1-1, with D perhaps TRBD1 (5 bases). The V gene's germline CDR1 is LGHDT and CDR2 YNNKEL (reference sequence). The CDR3 runs to 15 residues. Trimming shortened V by 0 bases and J by 5 bases, and 13 bases separated the two germline ends. The CDR3 here is CASSQDPRGGTEAFF. The CDR3 DNA is TGTGCCAGCAGCCAAGACCCCCGGGGGGGGACTGAAGCTTTCTTT.

CDR3 amino acids: CASSLPGTASYEQYF. Written as DNA, the CDR3 is TGTGCCAGCAGCCTACCCGGGACAGCCTCCTACGAGCAGTACTTC. This chain joins TRBV3-1 (or the pseudogene TRBV3-2) and TRBJ2-7; 7 nucleotides match TRBD1. V lost 4 bases, J lost 0 bases, and 6 bases stayed unmatched. The CDR3 is 15 amino acids. From germline, CDR1 is LGHDT and CDR2 YNNKEL (reference sequence).

The V gene is TRBV4-1, the J gene TRBJ1-4; D is unclear. Trimming removed 5 bases at V and 2 bases at J, with 9 bases between. The CDR3 sequence is 14 residues long. Germline lookup yields CDR1 MGHRA and CDR2 YSYEKL. For the CDR3, the DNA is TGCGCCAGCAGCTACACCCTCACTAATGAAAAACTGTTTTTT. It encodes CASSYTLTNEKLFF.

This clone was seen only once. This chain connects TRBV3-1 (or the pseudogene TRBV3-2) to TRBJ2-3; TRBD2 is a possible D gene (6 bases). V was cut by 6 bases and J by 4 bases, with 17 bases left in between. The CDR3 is 15 residues long. Germline-derived CDR1 and CDR2 are LGHDT and YNNKEL (reference sequence). The CDR3 DNA reads as TGTGCCAGCAGGCCAAGATGGGGGGTGGCAGATACGCAGTATTTT. Protein: CASRPRWGVADTQYF.

This chain connects TRBV5-1 to TRBJ1-6; D not resolved. The CDR3 runs 12 residues. Germline assignment: CDR1 SGHRS and CDR2 YFSETQ. Trimming removed 4 bases at V and 7 bases at J, with 6 bases between. The CDR3 is CASSTGNSPLHF. In DNA form, the CDR3 reads TGCGCCAGCAGCACGGGGAATTCACCCCTCCACTTT.

This clone has more than one count but fewer than ten. Other DNA sequences from this sample encode an identical CDR3 as well. The chain couples TRBV19 to TRBJ2-3, with a weak D call TRBD2 (7 bases). This CDR3 has 14 residues. V was shortened by 5 bases and J by 4 bases, with 13 bases between the two germline ends. The germline CDR1 and CDR2 sequences are LNHDA and SQIVND (reference sequence). This chain's CDR3 is CASSRRGGADTQYF. CDR3 in DNA: TGTGCCAGTAGTCGAAGGGGGGGCGCAGATACGCAGTATTTT.

The genes are TRBV6-1 and TRBJ1-5, with 10 bases matching TRBD1. Trimming cost V 4 bases and J 1 base; bases outside gene matches: 4. CDR1 and CDR2 (germline): MNHNS, SASEGT. This CDR3 has 16 residues. The CDR3 loop reads CASSGTGGRSNQPQHF. CDR3 nucleotide sequence: TGTGCCAGCAGTGGGACAGGGGGTAGGAGCAATCAGCCCCAGCATTTT.

The rearrangement links TRBV7-2 to TRBJ2-7; D unresolved. Germline lookup yields CDR1 SGHTA and CDR2 FQGNSA. This CDR3 region has 14 residues. The V and J ends lost 1 base and 4 bases respectively, with 11 bases between them. CDR3 loop: CASSLDGSVYEQYF. CDR3 DNA sequence: TGTGCCAGCAGCTTAGACGGATCGGTATACGAGCAGTACTTC.

The CDR3 reads CASSSRGALQFSSYNEQFF. CDR3 coding DNA: TGTGCCAGCAGCTCGCGGGGGGCCCTTCAATTTAGCTCCTACAATGAGCAGTTCTTC. This chain uses TRBV9 with TRBJ2-1; 8 bases align to TRBD2. This CDR3 comprises 19 residues. Germline V gene lookup returns CDR1 SGDLS and CDR2 YYNGEE. J gave up 0 bases and V 4 bases, and 15 bases lay outside the gene matches.

This clone came up once. J is TRBJ1-2 and V is TRBV2, with TRBD1 matching over 10 bases. From germline, CDR1 is SNHLY and CDR2 FYNNEI. V trimming: 4 bases; J trimming: 8 bases; junction bases outside the gene matches: 7. The CDR3 is 14 residues long. CDR3 sequence reads: CASSVSRQGAGYTF. CDR3 bases: TGTGCCAGCAGTGTCTCCCGACAGGGGGCAGGCTACACCTTC.

The chain combines TRBV5-1 with TRBJ1-2; D not certain. This CDR3 is built from 14 residues. Germline V gene sequence: CDR1 SGHRS, CDR2 YFSETQ. Trimming took off 5 bases at V and 1 base at J, with 12 bases between the two ends. CDR3 DNA: TGCGCCAGCAGGCCTACTTCCAGTAACTATGGCTACACCTTC. Translation gives CASRPTSSNYGYTF.

The rearrangement links TRBV3-1 (or the pseudogene TRBV3-2) to TRBJ1-2; no reliable D call. The V end was cut by 1 base, the J end by 7 bases, with 10 bases between. From germline, CDR1 is LGHDT and CDR2 YNNKEL (reference sequence). This CDR3 spans 13 amino acids. Here the CDR3 reads CASSQGLPGGYTF. As DNA, the CDR3 is TGTGCCAGCAGCCAAGGACTTCCCGGTGGCTACACCTTC.

This clone showed up just a few times. V is TRBV19 and J is TRBJ1-2; TRBD1 matches at 10 bases. This CDR3 spans 14 amino acids. V dropped 6 bases and J dropped 2; count of bases not matched to a gene: 3. The germline CDR1 and CDR2 sequences are LNHDA and SQIVND (reference sequence). DNA of the CDR3: TGTGCCAGTAGCCCGGGACAGGGGAACTATGGCTACACCTTC. Its protein product is CASSPGQGNYGYTF. Variable domain in full (rest from reference TRBV19 and TRBJ1-2): DGGITQSPKYLFRKEGQNVTLSCEQNLNHDAMYWYRQDPGQGLRLIYYSQIVNDFQKGDIAEGYSVSREKKESFPLTVTSAQKNPTAFYLCASSPGQGNYGYTFGSGTRLTVV.

CDR3 loop: CASSDRGQGNTEAFF. CDR3 nucleotides: TGCGCCAGCAGCGATCGGGGACAGGGGAACACTGAAGCTTTCTTT. V usage is TRBV5-1 and J usage is TRBJ1-1; the match to TRBD1 covers 9 bases. CDR1 is SGHRS, CDR2 YFSETQ, per germline. Trimming at V came to 4 bases and at J to 1 base, leaving 5 bases not matched to a gene. The CDR3 has 15 residues.

This sequence joins TRBV30 and TRBJ1-3; no firm D call. The CDR3 extends over 18 amino acids. Trimming cost V 0 bases and J 0 bases, with 18 bases left between them. Germline V gene sequence: CDR1 GTSNPN, CDR2 SVGIG (reference sequence). CDR3 protein: CAWSVRAALPLSGNTIYF. The CDR3 DNA reads TGTGCCTGGAGTGTTAGGGCGGCCCTTCCTCTCTCTGGAAACACCATATATTTT.

CDR3 DNA sequence: TGCGCCAGCAGCCCCTCTTCGACAGGGAGAACTGGAAACACCATATATTTT. Its protein product is CASSPSSTGRTGNTIYF. The chain has TRBV4-1 and TRBJ1-3; 7 nucleotides agree with TRBD1. The CDR3 contains 17 residues. Looked up from germline, CDR1 is MGHRA and CDR2 is YSYEKL. The J segment lost 2 bases and the V segment lost 4 bases, leaving 11 bases of the junction unmatched.

CDR3 DNA: TGTGCCAGCAGCTTAGGGGGGACAACAGATACGCAGTATTTT. It is translated as CASSLGGTTDTQYF. The V gene is TRBV7-3, the J gene TRBJ2-3; D tentatively reads TRBD1 or TRBD2 (6 bases each). V was clipped by 2 bases and J by 3 bases, with 9 bases between them. This CDR3 has 14 amino acids. The germline CDR1 and CDR2 sequences are SGHTA and FQGTGA.

This chain links TRBV7-8 with TRBJ1-2; no definite D call. Germline loops: CDR1 SGHVS, CDR2 FQNEAQ. The CDR3 is made up of 16 amino acids. Trimming removed 1 base from V and 6 bases from J, with 18 bases in between. This CDR3 is CASSLEGFQLQNGYTF. The CDR3 DNA reads TGTGCCAGCAGCTTAGAAGGGTTTCAGTTACAGAATGGCTACACCTTC.

The rearrangement uses TRBV19 and TRBJ2-4; TRBD1 is a possible D gene (7 bases). Germline V CDR1 and CDR2: LNHDA, SQIVND (reference sequence). The CDR3 covers 15 residues. V was clipped by 3 bases and J by 9 bases, with 18 bases between them. The CDR3, as DNA: TGTGCCAGTAGTATTATAGACAGGGTGGAGGGCATTCAGTACTTC. Its translation is CASSIIDRVEGIQYF.

The CDR3 loop reads CASSGGGSTNSPLHF. The DNA of the CDR3 is TGTGCCAGCAGTGGAGGAGGGTCGACTAATTCACCCCTCCACTTT. The chain carries TRBV2 and TRBJ1-6, with D hard to call. V gave up 4 bases and J gave up 6 bases, with 13 bases separating them. Germline values: CDR1 SNHLY, CDR2 FYNNEI. The CDR3 extends over 15 amino acids.

The rearrangement uses TRBV9 and TRBJ2-7; 9 bases align to TRBD2. CDR3 length equals 15 residues. Germline values: CDR1 SGDLS, CDR2 YYNGEE. V was clipped by 0 bases and J by 3 bases; unmatched bases: 4. The CDR3 DNA is TGTGCCAGCAGCGTAGGGGGACTAGCCAGCTACGAGCAGTACTTC. Protein sequence: CASSVGGLASYEQYF.

CDR3 sequence reads: CASSAEGQGAYEQYF. The CDR3 DNA is TGTGCCAGCAGCGCCGAGGGACAGGGGGCCTACGAGCAGTACTTC. The chain carries TRBV7-9 and TRBJ2-7; 11 bases map to TRBD1. The CDR3 is made up of 15 amino acids. The germline CDR1 and CDR2 sequences are SEHNR and FQNEAQ (reference sequence). V was clipped by 5 bases and J by 2 bases; unmatched bases: 5.

In DNA form, the CDR3 reads TGTGCCAGCAGGGAGGGTACCCTAGGCATTCAGTACTTC. This sequence encodes CASREGTLGIQYF. The V call is TRBV27, the J call TRBJ2-4; perhaps TRBD2 as D (6 bases). Trimming took 6 bases from V and 9 from J, leaving 15 bases between them. The CDR3 is 13 residues long. Germline CDR1 and CDR2: MNHEY and SMNVEV (reference sequence).

The V and J genes are TRBV5-1 and TRBJ2-3; TRBD1 is a possible D gene (7 bases). The CDR3 is made up of 14 amino acids. Germline CDR1 SGHRS, CDR2 YFSETQ. The V end lost 0 bases, the J end lost 4 bases, and 9 bases lay between the germline ends. CDR3 DNA sequence: TGCGCCAGCAGCTTGGCCAGGGGGGCAGATACGCAGTATTTT. This codes for CASSLARGADTQYF.

The chain combines TRBV2 with TRBJ1-6; D is perhaps TRBD1 (6 bases). Trimming shortened V by 8 bases and J by 1 base, and 12 bases separated the two germline ends. The CDR3 consists of 15 residues. Germline CDR1 is SNHLY and CDR2 is FYNNEI. Here the CDR3 DNA reads TGTGCCAGCGCCCGGGACACATCCTATAATTCACCCCTCCACTTT. This codes for CASARDTSYNSPLHF.

The V and J genes are TRBV3-1 (or the pseudogene TRBV3-2) and TRBJ1-1; D uncertain. V lost 7 bases and J 0 bases, leaving 9 bases between the germline ends. The length of the CDR3 is 13 residues. From germline, CDR1 is LGHDT and CDR2 YNNKEL (reference sequence). CDR3 in amino acids: CASMRSMNTEAFF. Here the CDR3 DNA reads TGTGCCAGCATGAGGAGTATGAACACTGAAGCTTTCTTT.

The V call is TRBV5-1, the J call TRBJ2-7; 10 bases are a match to TRBD1. Trimming cost V 1 base and J 3 bases; bases outside gene matches: 10. The CDR3 contains 17 residues. The V gene's germline CDR1 is SGHRS and CDR2 YFSETQ. The CDR3 loop is CASSLLGTGAVRYEQYF. The CDR3 DNA follows: TGCGCCAGCAGCTTGTTGGGGACAGGGGCAGTACGCTACGAGCAGTACTTC. The full variable domain, in which reference TRBV5-1 and TRBJ2-7 provide the parts outside the CDR3, is KAGVTQTPRYLIKTRGQQVTLSCSPISGHRSVSWYQQTPGQGLQFLFEYFSETQRNKGNFPGRFSGRQFSNSRSEMNVSTLELGDSALYLCASSLLGTGAVRYEQYFGPGTRLTVT.

The rearrangement uses TRBV3-1 (or the pseudogene TRBV3-2) and TRBJ1-1, with D hard to call. With 4 bases removed from V and 4 bases from J, the gap between germline ends came to 16 bases. The germline gives CDR1 LGHDT, CDR2 YNNKEL (reference sequence). CDR3 length: 15 residues. The CDR3 region is CASSPVPRSGTEAFF. The CDR3 DNA reads TGTGCCAGCAGCCCAGTCCCCAGGTCGGGCACTGAAGCTTTCTTT.

This chain connects TRBV27 to TRBJ1-1; D might be TRBD1 (6 bases). In germline, CDR1 is MNHEY, CDR2 SMNVEV (reference sequence). Trimming shortened V by 8 bases and J by 10 bases, and 17 bases separated the two germline ends. The CDR3 runs to 12 residues. Here the CDR3 reads CASEHPQGTAFF. CDR3 DNA: TGTGCCAGCGAGCACCCACAGGGTACAGCTTTCTTT.

The chain links TRBV18 to TRBJ1-5; possibly TRBD1 for D (5 bases). Trimming left V 2 bases short and J 4 bases short, with 12 bases between. CDR3 length: 15 amino acids. The V gene's germline CDR1 is KGHSH and CDR2 LQKENI. The CDR3 DNA reads as TGTGCCAGCTCACCATTGGGACGGGATAATCAGCCCCAGCATTTT. Translating gives CASSPLGRDNQPQHF.